This T cell receptor beta chain stems from a study of shared clonotypes between healthy human individuals. All donors qualified as healthy HIV-negative adults and had experienced no recent acute infections or vaccinations. The CDR3 has 16 residues. Overall study findings and caveats: Donor clonotype sharing was expected to depend on sequencing depth.

The assay was carried out at the deep level. Assay: immunoSEQ multiplex PCR; the TCRdb copy retains only in-frame clones and omits some. The sample lists about 480,000 clones; 79% were seen once. As for this clone: Antigen unknown.

This chain connects TRBV1 to TRBJ2-1; the table's D call of TRBD1 was not tested on the DNA. TRBV1 is classified as a pseudogene. The sequence derives from a woman between 40 and 50 years old in good health. Some clones in this sample may be carry-over from other donors' samples. What was sequenced was PBMCs. This CDR3 reads CTSSQDWTGVYNEQFF. As DNA, the CDR3 is TGCACCAGCAGCCAAGACTGGACAGGGGTTTACAATGAGCAGTTCTTC.